The 19 T cell receptor beta chains given below trace back to one sample, sequenced in a study of cytomegalovirus exposure and HLA in healthy donors. The PCR contained 60 Vbeta and 13 Jbeta primers. The table came from immunoSEQ multiplex PCR; TCRdb's copy has only in-frame clones and leaves some out. The table lists about 150,000 clones, nearly 80% of them singletons. Material: PBMCs. The receptors come from a male donor in good health and CMV-seronegative.

This clone was counted only a few times. The chain employs TRBV6-1 and TRBJ1-2; no firm D call. The V end was cut by 1 base, the J end by 6 bases, with 12 bases between. This CDR3 comprises 14 residues. Germline CDR1 MNHNS, CDR2 SASEGT. CDR3 nucleotides: TGTGCCAGCAGTGAAGAGTTCCCCGGGGATGGCTACACCTTC. Protein product: CASSEEFPGDGYTF.

The chain links TRBV21-1 to TRBJ2-1; the table's D call of TRBD2 was not tested on the DNA. TRBV21-1 is deemed a pseudogene. The length of the CDR3 is 19 residues. CDR3: CASSYHEGGRILPYNEQFF. CDR3 sequence (DNA): TGTGCCAGCAGCTATCATGAGGGGGGGCGCATACTCCCCTACAATGAGCAGTTCTTC.

V and J are TRBV5-6 and TRBJ1-3; D unclear. The CDR3 has 15 amino acids. The germline gives CDR1 SGHDT, CDR2 YYEEEE. The ends were cut back, 0 bases at V and 0 bases at J, with 7 bases in the middle. For the CDR3, the DNA is TGTGCCAGCAGCTTGGCCGAGGTCTCTGGAAACACCATATATTTT. Translation: CASSLAEVSGNTIYF.

The gene calls are TRBV27 and TRBJ2-1, with 8 nucleotides matching TRBD1. CDR1 is MNHEY and CDR2 is SMNVEV in the germline V gene (reference sequence). J lost 6 bases, V lost 5 bases, and 6 bases had no gene match. The CDR3 spans 14 residues. CDR3 in DNA: TGTGCCAGCAGTATCTCGACAGGGGTCAATGAGCAGTTCTTC. Its protein is CASSISTGVNEQFF.

V usage is TRBV2 and J usage is TRBJ2-3; 8 nucleotides match TRBD2. CDR1 is SNHLY, CDR2 FYNNEI, per germline. V lost 5 bases, J lost 5 bases, and 6 bases stayed unmatched. The CDR3 is 14 amino acids. The CDR3 spells CASSISGTRDTQYF. The CDR3 bases are TGTGCCAGCAGTATTTCCGGGACTAGAGATACGCAGTATTTT.

V and J are TRBV4-1 and TRBJ2-1; 9 bases are shared with TRBD1. The CDR3 has 20 amino acids. After removal of 5 bases from V and 3 bases from J, the junction contained 20 bases not matched to a gene. The V gene's germline CDR1 is MGHRA and CDR2 YSYEKL. The CDR3 reads CASSLLISGGQGGFYNEQFF. The CDR3 nucleotides are TGCGCCAGCAGCTTACTAATATCTGGGGGACAGGGTGGCTTCTACAATGAGCAGTTCTTC.

The V call is TRBV10-3, the J call TRBJ2-4; 7 positions agree with TRBD1. This CDR3 has 14 amino acids. Per germline, CDR1 ENHRY and CDR2 SYGVKD. The ends lost 3 bases at V and 12 bases at J; junction bases unmatched: 11. The CDR3 DNA reads as TGTGCCATCAGTGACTGGGGACAGAAGTCCGCTCAGTACTTC. The encoded protein is CAISDWGQKSAQYF.

The gene calls are TRBV18 and TRBJ1-2; D is undetermined. CDR3 length equals 14 residues. The germline V and J ends were trimmed by 3 bases and 2 bases, with 10 bases remaining between them. The germline V gene encodes CDR1 KGHSH and CDR2 LQKENI. The CDR3 protein is CASSPAGKNYGYTF. CDR3 in DNA: TGTGCCAGCTCACCGGCGGGAAAGAACTATGGCTACACCTTC.

The chain links TRBV11-2 to TRBJ2-1, with 16 positions matching TRBD2. In germline, CDR1 is SGHAT, CDR2 FQNNGV. V lost 2 bases, J lost 6 bases, and 4 bases stayed unmatched. The CDR3 is made up of 17 amino acids. The CDR3 DNA is TGTGCCAGCAGCTTATCCGGGACTAGCGGGGGGGCCAATGAGCAGTTCTTC. This encodes CASSLSGTSGGANEQFF.

The V gene is TRBV9, the J gene TRBJ1-5, with a weak D call TRBD1 (6 bases). This CDR3 spans 15 amino acids. Trimming stripped 4 bases from V and 5 bases from J, with 16 bases between. Germline V gives CDR1 SGDLS, CDR2 YYNGEE. Here the CDR3 DNA reads TGTGCCAGCAGCATATTGGGGGGGCGTTATCAGCCCCAGCATTTT. Translated, it gives CASSILGGRYQPQHF.

The chain is built from TRBV6-7 and TRBJ2-2, with no clear D. TRBV6-7 is an ORF, with its function uncertain. CDR3 size: 14 residues. The V gene lost 4 bases and the J gene lost 5 bases, with 11 bases spanning the gap. The CDR3 DNA reads as TGTGCCAGCAGTTTGCGGCTTCGGACCGGGGAGCTGTTTTTT. Residues: CASSLRLRTGELFF.

The CDR3 DNA is TGTGCCAGCAGTTACTCGACAGGGGAGGCCTCCTACGAGCAGTACTTC. As protein: CASSYSTGEASYEQYF. V is TRBV6-5 and J is TRBJ2-7; 8 nucleotides line up with TRBD1. Unmatched junction bases numbered 4, after V lost 0 bases and J lost 0 bases. From germline, CDR1 is MNHEY and CDR2 SVGAGI. This CDR3 region has 16 residues.

This chain joins TRBV6-5 and TRBJ1-5; possibly TRBD1 for D (6 bases). CDR3 size: 14 residues. Trimming took 2 bases from V and 4 from J, leaving 9 bases between them. CDR1 is MNHEY and CDR2 is SVGAGI in the germline V gene. CDR3 nucleotide sequence: TGTGCCAGCAGTTACACGCAGGGGAATCAGCCCCAGCATTTT. This translates into CASSYTQGNQPQHF.

This clone was picked up one time. The chain joins TRBV7-2 to TRBJ1-4; 8 bases are shared with TRBD1. CDR3 length equals 15 residues. Trimming at V came to 4 bases and at J to 5 bases, leaving 6 bases not matched to a gene. Germline V gene sequence: CDR1 SGHTA, CDR2 FQGNSA. The CDR3 sequence: CASSSPTGVNEKLFF. The CDR3, as DNA: TGTGCCAGCAGCTCCCCGACAGGGGTAAATGAAAAACTGTTTTTT.

The chain employs TRBV28 and TRBJ1-1; D uncertain. The CDR3 is made up of 15 amino acids. Trimming removed 3 bases at V and 0 bases at J, with 11 bases between. CDR1 and CDR2 from the germline V gene are MDHEN and SYDVKM. The CDR3 here is CASSLVQNVNTEAFF. CDR3 nucleotides: TGTGCCAGCAGTTTGGTACAGAATGTGAACACTGAAGCTTTCTTT. Using reference TRBV28 and TRBJ1-1 for the parts outside the CDR3, the full variable domain is DVKVTQSSRYLVKRTGEKVFLECVQDMDHENMFWYRQDPGLGLRLIYFSYDVKMKEKGDIPEGYSVSREKKERFSLILESASTNQTSMYLCASSLVQNVNTEAFFGQGTRLTVV.

The genes are TRBV29-1 and TRBJ2-5; the D gene is possibly TRBD1 (5 bases). This CDR3 comprises 13 residues. The V gene lost 4 bases and the J gene lost 5 bases, with 14 bases spanning the gap. The germline CDR1 and CDR2 sequences are SQVTM and ANQGSEA. CDR3 loop: CSVGARVRETQYF. The CDR3 DNA reads as TGCAGCGTTGGGGCCAGGGTGCGGGAGACCCAGTACTTC. Supplemented by reference TRBV29-1 and TRBJ2-5, the full variable domain reads SAVISQKPSRDICQRGTSLTIQCQVDSQVTMMFWYRQQPGQSLTLIATANQGSEATYESGFVIDKFPISRPNLTFSTLTVSNMSPEDSSIYLCSVGARVRETQYFGPGTRLLVL.

The chain carries TRBV9 and TRBJ1-4; possible D gene TRBD1, 6 bases. The CDR3 totals 15 residues. Trimming shortened V by 0 bases and J by 2 bases, and 8 bases separated the two germline ends. Germline CDR1 and CDR2: SGDLS and YYNGEE. CDR3 nucleotide sequence: TGTGCCAGCAGCGTAGATAGGGGGACTAATGAAAAACTGTTTTTT. It is translated as CASSVDRGTNEKLFF.

The chain carries TRBV30 and TRBJ2-1, with a tentative D call TRBD1 (6 bases). From germline, CDR1 is GTSNPN and CDR2 SVGIG (reference sequence). CDR3 length: 14 amino acids. Trimming shortened V by 2 bases and J by 7 bases, and 15 bases separated the two germline ends. The CDR3 loop reads CAWSSPTGTNEQFF. CDR3 in DNA: TGTGCCTGGAGTTCACCGACAGGAACTAATGAGCAGTTCTTC.

This rearrangement joins TRBV11-3 to TRBJ2-7; D is undetermined. Per germline, CDR1 SGHNT and CDR2 YENEEA. Trimming took off 0 bases at V and 0 bases at J, with 9 bases between the two ends. The CDR3 sequence is 15 residues long. This CDR3 reads CASSLDRYSSYEQYF. In DNA form, the CDR3 reads TGTGCCAGCAGCTTAGATCGGTACAGCTCCTACGAGCAGTACTTC.